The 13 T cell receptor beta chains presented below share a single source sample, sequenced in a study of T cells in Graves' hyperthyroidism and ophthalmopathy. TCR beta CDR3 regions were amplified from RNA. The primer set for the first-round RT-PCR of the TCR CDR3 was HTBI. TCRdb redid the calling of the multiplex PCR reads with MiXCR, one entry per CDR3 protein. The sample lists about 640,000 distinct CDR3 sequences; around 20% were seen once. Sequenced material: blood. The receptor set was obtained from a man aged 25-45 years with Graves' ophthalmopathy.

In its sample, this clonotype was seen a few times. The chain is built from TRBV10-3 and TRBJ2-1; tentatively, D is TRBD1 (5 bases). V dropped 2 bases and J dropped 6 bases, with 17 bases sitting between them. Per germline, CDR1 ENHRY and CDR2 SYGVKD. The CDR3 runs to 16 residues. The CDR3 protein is CAISEPINRKGNEQFF. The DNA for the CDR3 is TGTGCCATCAGTGAGCCGATTAACAGGAAGGGCAATGAGCAGTTCTTC.

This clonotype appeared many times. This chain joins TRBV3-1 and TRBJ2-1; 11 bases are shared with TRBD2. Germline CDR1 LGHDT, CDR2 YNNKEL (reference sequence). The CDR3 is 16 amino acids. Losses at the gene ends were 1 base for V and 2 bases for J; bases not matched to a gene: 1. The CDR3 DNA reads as TGTGCCAGCAGCCAAGGACTAGCGGGGCCCTACAATGAGCAGTTCTTC. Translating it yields CASSQGLAGPYNEQFF.

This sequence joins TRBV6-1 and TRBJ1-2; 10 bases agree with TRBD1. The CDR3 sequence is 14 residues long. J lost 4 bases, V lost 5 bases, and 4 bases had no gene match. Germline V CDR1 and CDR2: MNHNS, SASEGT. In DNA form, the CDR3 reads TGTGCCAGCAGTTCGGGACAGGGGATCTATGGCTACACCTTC. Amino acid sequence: CASSSGQGIYGYTF.

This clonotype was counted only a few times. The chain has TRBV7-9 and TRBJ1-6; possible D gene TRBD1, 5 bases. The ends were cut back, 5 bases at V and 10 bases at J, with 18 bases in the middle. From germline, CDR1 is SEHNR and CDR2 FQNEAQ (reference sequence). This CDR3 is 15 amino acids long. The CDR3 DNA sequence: TGTGCCAGCAGCACCCCCCGAGGGGTCGACTCACCCCTCCACTTT. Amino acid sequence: CASSTPRGVDSPLHF. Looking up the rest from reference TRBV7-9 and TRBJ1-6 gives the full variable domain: DTGVSQNPRHKITKRGQNVTFRCDPISEHNRLYWYRQTLGQGPEFLTYFQNEAQLEKSRLLSDRFSAERPKGSFSTLEIQRTEQGDSAMYLCASSTPRGVDSPLHFGNGTRLTVT.

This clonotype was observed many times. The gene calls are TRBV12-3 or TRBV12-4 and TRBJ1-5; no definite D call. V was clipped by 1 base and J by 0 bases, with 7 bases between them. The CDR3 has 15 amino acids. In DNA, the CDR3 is TGTGCCAGCAGTTTAGGGCGATATAGCAATCAGCCCCAGCATTTT. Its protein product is CASSLGRYSNQPQHF.

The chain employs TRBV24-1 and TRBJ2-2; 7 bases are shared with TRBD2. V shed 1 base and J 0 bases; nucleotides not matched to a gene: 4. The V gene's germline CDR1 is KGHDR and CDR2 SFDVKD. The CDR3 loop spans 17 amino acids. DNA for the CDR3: TGTGCCACCAGTGATTTAGATAGCGGGTCGAACACCGGGGAGCTGTTTTTT. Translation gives CATSDLDSGSNTGELFF.

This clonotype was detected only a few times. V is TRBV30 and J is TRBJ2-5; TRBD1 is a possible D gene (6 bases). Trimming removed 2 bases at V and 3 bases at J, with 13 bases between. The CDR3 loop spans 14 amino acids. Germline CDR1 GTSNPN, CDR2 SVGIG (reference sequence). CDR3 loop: CAWSLTGPEETQYF. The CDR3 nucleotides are TGTGCCTGGAGTTTGACAGGACCCGAAGAGACCCAGTACTTC.

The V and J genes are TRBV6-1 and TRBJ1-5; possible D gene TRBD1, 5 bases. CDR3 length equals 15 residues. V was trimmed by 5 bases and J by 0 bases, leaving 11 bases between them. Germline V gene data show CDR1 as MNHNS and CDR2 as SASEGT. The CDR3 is CASSPSRGSNQPQHF. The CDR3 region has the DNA TGTGCCAGCAGTCCATCGAGGGGTAGCAATCAGCCCCAGCATTTT.

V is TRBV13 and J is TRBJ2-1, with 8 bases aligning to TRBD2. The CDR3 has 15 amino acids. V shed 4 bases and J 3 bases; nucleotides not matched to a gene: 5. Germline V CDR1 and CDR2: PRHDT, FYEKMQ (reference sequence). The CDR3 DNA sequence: TGTGCCAGCAGCTCAGCCGGGACTAGCTACAATGAGCAGTTCTTC. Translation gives CASSSAGTSYNEQFF.

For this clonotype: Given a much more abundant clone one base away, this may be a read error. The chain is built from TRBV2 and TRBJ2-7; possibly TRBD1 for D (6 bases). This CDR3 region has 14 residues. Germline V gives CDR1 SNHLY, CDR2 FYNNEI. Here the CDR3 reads CTSSEGTYTYEQYF. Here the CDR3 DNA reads TGTACCAGCAGTGAGGGGACATATACCTACGAGCAGTACTTC.

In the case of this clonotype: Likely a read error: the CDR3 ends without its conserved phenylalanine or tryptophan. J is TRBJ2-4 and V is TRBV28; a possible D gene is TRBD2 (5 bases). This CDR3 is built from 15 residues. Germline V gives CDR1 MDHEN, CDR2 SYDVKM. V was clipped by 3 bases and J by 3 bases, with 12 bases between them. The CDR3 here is CASSFLGVGKNIQYY. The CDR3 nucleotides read TGTGCCAGCAGTTTTCTCGGGGTGGGCAAAAACATTCAGTACTAC.

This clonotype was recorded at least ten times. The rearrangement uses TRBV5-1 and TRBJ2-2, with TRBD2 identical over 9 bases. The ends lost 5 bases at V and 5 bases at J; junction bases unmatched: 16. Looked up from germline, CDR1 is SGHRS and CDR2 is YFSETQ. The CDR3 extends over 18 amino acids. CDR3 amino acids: CASSHSAGGRARTGELFF. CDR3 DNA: TGCGCCAGCAGTCATTCAGCTGGCGGGAGGGCGAGAACCGGGGAGCTGTTTTTT.

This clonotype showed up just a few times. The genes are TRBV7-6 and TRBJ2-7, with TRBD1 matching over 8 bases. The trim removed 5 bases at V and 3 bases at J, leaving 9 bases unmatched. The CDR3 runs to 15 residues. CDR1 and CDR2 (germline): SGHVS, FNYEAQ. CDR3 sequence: CASSLLKDRVYEQYF. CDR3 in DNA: TGTGCCAGCAGCCTCTTAAAGGACAGGGTCTACGAGCAGTACTTC.